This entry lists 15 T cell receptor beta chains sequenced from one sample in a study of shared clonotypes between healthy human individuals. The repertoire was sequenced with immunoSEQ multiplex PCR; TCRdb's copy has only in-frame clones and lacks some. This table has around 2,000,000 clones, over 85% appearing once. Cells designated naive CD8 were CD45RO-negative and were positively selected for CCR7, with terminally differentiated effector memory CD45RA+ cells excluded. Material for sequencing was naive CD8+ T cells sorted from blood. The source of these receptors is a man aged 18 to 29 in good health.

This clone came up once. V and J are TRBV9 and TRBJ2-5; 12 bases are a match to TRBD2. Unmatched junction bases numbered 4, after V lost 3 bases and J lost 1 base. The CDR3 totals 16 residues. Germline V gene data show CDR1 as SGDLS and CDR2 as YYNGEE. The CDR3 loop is CASSDRLAGVQETQYF. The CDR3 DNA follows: TGTGCCAGCAGCGACCGACTAGCGGGAGTCCAAGAGACCCAGTACTTC.

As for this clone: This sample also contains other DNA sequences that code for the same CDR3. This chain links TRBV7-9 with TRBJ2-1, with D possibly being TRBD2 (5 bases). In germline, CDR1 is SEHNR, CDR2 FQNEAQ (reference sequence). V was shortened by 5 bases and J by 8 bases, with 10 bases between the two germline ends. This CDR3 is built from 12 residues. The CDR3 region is CASSPLGDEQFF. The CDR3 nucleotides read TGTGCCAGCAGCCCTCTGGGAGATGAGCAGTTCTTC.

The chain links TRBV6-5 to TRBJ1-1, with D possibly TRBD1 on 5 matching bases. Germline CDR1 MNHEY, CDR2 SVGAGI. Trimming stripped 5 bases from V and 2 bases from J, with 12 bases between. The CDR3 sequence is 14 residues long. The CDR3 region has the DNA TGTGCCAGCAGTCTCCAGCAGGGTAACACTGAAGCTTTCTTT. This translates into CASSLQQGNTEAFF.

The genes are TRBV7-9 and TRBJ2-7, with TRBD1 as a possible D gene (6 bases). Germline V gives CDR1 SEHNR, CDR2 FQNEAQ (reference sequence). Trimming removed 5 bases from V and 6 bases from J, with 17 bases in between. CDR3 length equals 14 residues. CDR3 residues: CASSQPQTGTEQYF. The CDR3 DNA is TGTGCCAGCAGCCAACCACAAACAGGGACCGAGCAGTACTTC.

The CDR3 reads CASSLQTASNEKLFF. The CDR3 DNA follows: TGTGCCAGCAGCTTGCAGACAGCCTCTAATGAAAAACTGTTTTTT. The genes are TRBV11-2 and TRBJ1-4, with TRBD1 as a possible D gene (5 bases). The CDR3 contains 15 residues. Trimming removed 3 bases from V and 3 bases from J, with 11 bases in between. The V gene's germline CDR1 is SGHAT and CDR2 FQNNGV. Full variable domain (missing parts from reference TRBV11-2 and TRBJ1-4): EAGVAQSPRYKIIEKRQSVAFWCNPISGHATLYWYQQILGQGPKLLIQFQNNGVVDDSQLPKDRFSAERLKGVDSTLKIQPAKLEDSAVYLCASSLQTASNEKLFFGSGTQLSVL.

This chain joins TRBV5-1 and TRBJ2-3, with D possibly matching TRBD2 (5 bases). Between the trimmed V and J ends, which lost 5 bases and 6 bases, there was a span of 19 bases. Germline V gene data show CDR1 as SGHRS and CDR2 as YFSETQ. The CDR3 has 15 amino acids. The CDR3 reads CASRAQRSSSDTQYF. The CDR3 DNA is TGCGCCAGCAGGGCCCAGCGGAGCTCGTCTGATACGCAGTATTTT.

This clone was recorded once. As DNA, the CDR3 is TGCGCCAGCAGTGAGTTCCCCTCTAGCGAGGAGACCCAGTACTTC. Its protein is CASSEFPSSEETQYF. The chain couples TRBV10-1 to TRBJ2-5, with a possible D match to TRBD2 (6 bases). Trimming pared 1 base from V and 5 bases from J, leaving 14 bases between. CDR1 and CDR2 from the germline V gene are WNHNN and SYGVQD (reference sequence). There are 15 residues in the CDR3.

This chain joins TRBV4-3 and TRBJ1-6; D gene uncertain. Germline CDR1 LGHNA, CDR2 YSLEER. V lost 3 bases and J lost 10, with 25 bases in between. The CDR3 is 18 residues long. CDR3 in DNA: TGCGCCAGCAGCCACCGGCAGAAGGATACAACCCCAGGATCACCCCTCCACTTT. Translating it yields CASSHRQKDTTPGSPLHF.

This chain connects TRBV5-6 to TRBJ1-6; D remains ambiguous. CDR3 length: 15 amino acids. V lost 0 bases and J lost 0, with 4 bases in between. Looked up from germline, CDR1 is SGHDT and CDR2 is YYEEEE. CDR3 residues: CASSLELSYNSPLHF. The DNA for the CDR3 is TGTGCCAGCAGCTTGGAACTCTCCTATAATTCACCCCTCCACTTT.

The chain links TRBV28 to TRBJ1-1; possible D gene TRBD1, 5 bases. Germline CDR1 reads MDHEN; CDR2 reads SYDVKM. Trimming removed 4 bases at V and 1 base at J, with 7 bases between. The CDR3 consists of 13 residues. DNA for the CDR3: TGTGCCAGCAGTTCACAGGAGAACACTGAAGCTTTCTTT. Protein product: CASSSQENTEAFF.

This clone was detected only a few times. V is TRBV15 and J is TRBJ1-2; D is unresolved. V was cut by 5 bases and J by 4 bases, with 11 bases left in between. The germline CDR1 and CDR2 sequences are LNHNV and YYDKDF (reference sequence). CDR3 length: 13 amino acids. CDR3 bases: TGTGCCACCAGCGCAGAGAGAGGCTATGGCTACACCTTC. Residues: CATSAERGYGYTF.

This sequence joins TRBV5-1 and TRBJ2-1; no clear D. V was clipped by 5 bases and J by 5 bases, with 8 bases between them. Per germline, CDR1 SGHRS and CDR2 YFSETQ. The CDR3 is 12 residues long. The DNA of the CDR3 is TGCGCCAGCAGTTGGGGAAACAATGAGCAGTTCTTC. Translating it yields CASSWGNNEQFF.

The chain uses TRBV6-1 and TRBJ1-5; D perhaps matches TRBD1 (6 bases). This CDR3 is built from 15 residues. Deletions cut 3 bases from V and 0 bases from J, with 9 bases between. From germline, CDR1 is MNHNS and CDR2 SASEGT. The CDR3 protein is CASSDYRDSNQPQHF. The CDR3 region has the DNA TGTGCCAGCAGTGACTACAGGGATAGCAATCAGCCCCAGCATTTT.

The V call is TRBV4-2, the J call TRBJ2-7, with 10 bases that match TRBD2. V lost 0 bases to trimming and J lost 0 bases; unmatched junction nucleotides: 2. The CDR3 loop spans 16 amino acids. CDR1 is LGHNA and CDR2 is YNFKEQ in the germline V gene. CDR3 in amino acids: CASSQEASGSSYEQYF. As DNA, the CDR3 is TGTGCCAGCAGCCAAGAGGCTAGCGGGAGCTCCTACGAGCAGTACTTC.

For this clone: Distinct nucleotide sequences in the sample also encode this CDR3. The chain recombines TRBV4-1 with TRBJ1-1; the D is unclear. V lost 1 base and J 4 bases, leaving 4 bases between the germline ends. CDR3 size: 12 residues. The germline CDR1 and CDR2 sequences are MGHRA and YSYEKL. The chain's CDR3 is CASSQGITEAFF. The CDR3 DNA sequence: TGCGCCAGCAGCCAAGGTATCACTGAAGCTTTCTTT.